A selection of T cell receptor beta chains follows, all from one sample in a study of OX40 agonist ivuxolimab in advanced cancers. Assay used: immunoSEQ multiplex PCR; TCRdb lists only in-frame clones, some missing. In the table there are 53,000 or so clones, about nine tenths of which are singletons. This specimen consisted of CD4+ or CD8+ T cells sorted from blood, obtained in a trial of the OX40 agonist ivuxolimab. Receptor source: an adult with an advanced solid tumor such as melanoma, head and neck, liver or kidney cancer. Each CDR3 is given with its conserved first and last residue. D genes are given only for firm matches. A clone size is listed for some rows: how often the clone was seen (once, few, many), or a class if it is expanded.

TRBV6-1,-,TRBD1,TRBJ1-5,CASSVDRDQPQHF,TGTGCCAGCAGCGTTGACAGGGATCAGCCCCAGCATTTT
TRBV7-3,-,-,TRBJ2-7,CASSFGGHSYEQYF,TGTGCCAGCAGCTTTGGGGGCCACTCCTACGAGCAGTACTTC
TRBV29-1,-,-,TRBJ1-1,CSVGTEAFF,TGCAGCGTTGGGACTGAAGCTTTCTTT
TRBV4-1,-,-,TRBJ1-3,CASSQSDRYGNTIYF,TGCGCCAGCAGCCAATCCGACAGGTATGGAAACACCATATATTTT
TRBV30,-,-,TRBJ2-5,CACGLQGEETQYF,TGTGCCTGCGGGTTGCAGGGTGAAGAGACCCAGTACTTC
TRBV15,once,TRBD1,TRBJ1-5,CATSRGLQQGYSNQPQHF,TGTGCCACCAGCAGAGGACTCCAACAGGGGTATAGCAATCAGCCCCAGCATTTT
TRBV28,-,TRBD1,TRBJ2-6,CASSSYDFRTGGGDGANVLTF,TGTGCCAGCAGTTCCTACGATTTCCGGACAGGGGGCGGAGATGGGGCCAACGTCCTGACTTTC
TRBV11-2,few,-,TRBJ2-3,CASSFWPEDTQYF,TGTGCCAGCAGCTTTTGGCCCGAAGATACGCAGTATTTT
TRBV5-1,once,TRBD1,TRBJ2-5,CASSMGQGKTQYF,TGCGCCAGCAGCATGGGACAGGGAAAAACCCAGTACTTC
TRBV11-2,few,TRBD2,TRBJ2-1,CASSPLAGGYNEQFF,TGTGCCAGCAGCCCTCTAGCGGGGGGATACAATGAGCAGTTCTTC
TRBV7-3,-,-,TRBJ2-7,CASSPGQTYEQYF,TGTGCCAGCAGCCCTGGGCAGACCTACGAGCAGTACTTC
TRBV10-3,-,-,TRBJ2-5,CAISEGQETQYF,TGTGCCATCAGTGAGGGCCAAGAGACCCAGTACTTC
TRBV9,-,-,TRBJ1-5,CASSVSGTPNQPQHF,TGTGCCAGCAGCGTGTCGGGGACTCCTAATCAGCCCCAGCATTTT
TRBV9,-,-,TRBJ1-2,CASSVVPRGGDGYTF,TGTGCCAGCAGCGTAGTTCCGCGGGGAGGCGATGGCTACACCTTC
TRBV28,-,TRBD2,TRBJ2-3,CASSLAGGSTDTQYF,TGTGCCAGCAGTTTGGCGGGAGGGTCGACAGATACGCAGTATTTT
TRBV27,few,TRBD1,TRBJ1-2,CASSPSDRVYGYTF,TGTGCCAGCAGCCCCTCGGACAGGGTCTATGGCTACACCTTC
TRBV10-3,-,TRBD2,TRBJ2-2,CAISAQRGDTGELFF,TGTGCCATCAGTGCCCAGCGGGGTGACACCGGGGAGCTGTTTTTT
TRBV6-6,-,-,TRBJ2-7,CASSGDIYSYEQYF,TGTGCCAGCAGTGGCGACATATACTCCTACGAGCAGTACTTC
TRBV28,few,-,TRBJ1-2,CASSLRLYGYTF,TGTGCCAGCAGTTTGCGTCTCTATGGCTACACCTTC
TRBV19,-,TRBD1,TRBJ1-5,CASSIRGRQPQHF,TGTGCCAGTAGTATAAGGGGGCGGCAGCCCCAGCATTTT
TRBV7-3,-,-,TRBJ2-3,CASSYQGLDTQYF,TGTGCCAGCAGCTACCAGGGATTAGATACGCAGTATTTT
TRBV29-1,-,-,TRBJ1-1,CSPWRDTSLNTEAFF,TGCAGCCCGTGGAGGGACACGTCCCTGAACACTGAAGCTTTCTTT
TRBV2,-,-,TRBJ2-1,CASSDLGGYNEQFF,TGTGCCAGCAGTGATTTAGGGGGCTACAATGAGCAGTTCTTC
TRBV5-4,-,-,TRBJ1-3,CASSLGGSSGNTIYF,TGTGCCAGCAGCTTGGGCGGAAGCTCTGGAAACACCATATATTTT
TRBV5-1,few,-,TRBJ2-5,CASSLALDQGETQYF,TGCGCCAGCAGCTTGGCCTTGGACCAAGGGGAGACCCAGTACTTC
TRBV4-2,-,-,TRBJ1-5,CASSQDWQSNQPQHF,TGTGCCAGCAGCCAAGACTGGCAGAGCAATCAGCCCCAGCATTTT
TRBV6-5,-,TRBD1,TRBJ2-7,CASSSTQGEPYEQYF,TGTGCCAGCAGTTCCACTCAGGGGGAGCCTTACGAGCAGTACTTC
TRBV27,-,TRBD1,TRBJ2-5,CASSGAGTAETTQYF,TGTGCCAGCAGTGGGGCCGGGACAGCCGAAACGACCCAGTACTTC
TRBV30,-,-,TRBJ1-3,CACPLHSGNTIYF,TGTGCCTGCCCCTTACACTCTGGAAACACCATATATTTT
TRBV6-5,-,-,TRBJ1-1,CASSYPLGEAEAFF,TGTGCCAGCAGTTACCCCTTAGGGGAGGCTGAAGCTTTCTTT
TRBV7-2,-,-,TRBJ2-1,CASSLGASSSYNEQFF,TGTGCCAGCAGCTTAGGCGCCTCGAGCTCCTACAATGAGCAGTTCTTC
TRBV6-1,-,-,TRBJ2-1,CASSEGTGRRQFF,TGTGCCAGCAGTGAAGGAACGGGTCGAAGGCAGTTCTTC
TRBV7-9,-,-,TRBJ1-1,CASSLSGRTEAFF,TGTGCCAGCAGCTTATCGGGCAGAACTGAAGCTTTCTTT
TRBV5-5,-,TRBD1,TRBJ2-4,CASSSGGTGVGNIQYF,TGTGCCAGCAGCTCGGGCGGGACAGGGGTTGGAAACATTCAGTACTTC
TRBV2,-,-,TRBJ2-7,CASLSGPRGYEQYF,TGTGCCAGCCTCTCCGGGCCCAGGGGCTACGAGCAGTACTTC
TRBV13,-,-,TRBJ2-7,CASSPTWTSIEQYF,TGTGCCAGCAGCCCAACATGGACGAGTATCGAGCAGTACTTC
TRBV19,-,-,TRBJ1-2,CASSIGASEGGYTF,TGTGCCAGTAGTATCGGGGCTAGTGAGGGTGGCTACACCTTC
TRBV11-1,-,-,TRBJ2-2,CASSSGIRGELFF,TGTGCCAGCAGCTCGGGGATTCGAGGGGAGCTGTTTTTT
TRBV6-1,-,TRBD1,TRBJ1-2,CASRGTGERYYGYTF,TGTGCCAGCAGGGGGACAGGGGAAAGGTACTATGGCTACACCTTC
TRBV6-1,-,-,TRBJ1-2,CASRFNYGYTF,TGTGCCAGCCGGTTTAACTATGGCTACACCTTC
TRBV6-1,-,-,TRBJ2-5,CASRRTSEKTQYF,TGTGCCAGCAGGAGGACATCGGAAAAGACCCAGTACTTC
TRBV27,-,-,TRBJ1-6,CASSLRRSTPLSPLHF,TGTGCCAGCAGTTTACGTCGATCAACCCCCCTTTCACCCCTCCACTTT
TRBV10-1,-,-,TRBJ2-3,CASSESQPSTDTQYF,TGCGCCAGCAGTGAAAGCCAGCCCAGCACAGATACGCAGTATTTT
TRBV7-9,-,TRBD1,TRBJ2-5,CASSATDRSVQETQYF,TGTGCCAGCAGCGCTACGGACAGGAGCGTCCAAGAGACCCAGTACTTC
TRBV27,once,TRBD1,TRBJ1-2,CASIRWAGGLGGYTF,TGTGCCAGCATCCGTTGGGCAGGGGGCTTGGGTGGCTACACCTTC
TRBV7-5,-,-,TRBJ1-2,CVRSFPPRARFYGYTF,TGTGTCAGAAGCTTCCCCCCCCGGGCGAGATTCTATGGCTACACCTTC
TRBV12-5,-,TRBD1,TRBJ2-7,CASGLVGGDRVTYEQYF,TGTGCTAGTGGTTTGGTAGGGGGGGACAGGGTTACCTACGAGCAGTACTTC
TRBV6-1,-,TRBD1,TRBJ2-3,CASLPGQSTDTQYF,TGTGCCAGCTTACCGGGACAGAGCACAGATACGCAGTATTTT
TRBV28,-,TRBD2,TRBJ2-1,CASSLSLAGVYNEQFF,TGTGCCAGCAGTTTATCTCTAGCGGGGGTCTACAATGAGCAGTTCTTC
TRBV10-2,-,-,TRBJ1-1,CASSEFRVDTEAFF,TGCGCCAGCAGTGAGTTTAGGGTTGACACTGAAGCTTTCTTT
TRBV30,-,-,TRBJ1-4,CAWSATNEKLFF,TGTGCCTGGAGTGCAACTAATGAAAAACTGTTTTTT
TRBV18,once,TRBD1,TRBJ1-6,CASSPTDRDNSPLHF,TGTGCCAGCTCACCTACCGACAGGGACAATTCACCCCTCCACTTT
TRBV7-6,-,-,TRBJ2-1,CASSPRYRGYNEQFF,TGTGCCAGCAGCCCTCGATATAGGGGCTACAATGAGCAGTTCTTC
TRBV28,-,TRBD1,TRBJ1-1,CASYKPGQGSLNTEAFF,TGTGCCAGCTATAAACCGGGACAGGGGTCCCTGAACACTGAAGCTTTCTTT
TRBV4-1,-,-,TRBJ1-3,CASSQGHTVDSGNTIYF,TGCGCCAGCAGCCAAGGGCACACAGTAGACTCTGGAAACACCATATATTTT
TRBV5-1,-,-,TRBJ2-7,CASSLGHEQYF,TGCGCCAGCAGCTTGGGCCACGAGCAGTACTTC
TRBV11-2,-,TRBD2,TRBJ2-3,CASSFTSGGGDTQYF,TGTGCCAGCAGCTTTACTAGCGGGGGGGGAGATACGCAGTATTTT